Presented here are 13 T cell receptor beta chains from one specimen sequenced in a study of T cell responses to AZD1222 COVID-19 vaccine (dated by TCRdb to the early 2020s). Library creation used the immunoSEQ multiplex PCR assay. In its TCRdb copy, this immuneACCESS table keeps in-frame sequences only and misses some clones. Where compared with another copy, unresolved V genes explain less than half of these, and the others have no known cause. The sample table records some 140,000 clones; 85% to 90% of these occur just once. The biggest ten clones account for approximately 6% of the sample. The time point label for this specimen denotes: baseline before first vaccination. This sample comprised peripheral blood, obtained on day 0 of AZD1222 vaccination. The origin of the receptors is an adult in good health.

The rearrangement joins TRBV28 to TRBJ2-3; D gene ambiguous. V was clipped by 7 bases and J by 2 bases, with 13 bases between them. The CDR3 covers 14 residues. Germline V gene lookup returns CDR1 MDHEN and CDR2 SYDVKM. CDR3 in amino acids: CASTTRRYTDTQYF. In nucleotides, the CDR3 is TGTGCCAGCACCACGAGGCGGTACACAGATACGCAGTATTTT.

This sequence joins TRBV5-1 and TRBJ2-3; 9 bases are shared with TRBD2. This CDR3 is 15 amino acids long. After removal of 2 bases from V and 3 bases from J, the junction contained 4 bases not matched to a gene. Germline assignment: CDR1 SGHRS and CDR2 YFSETQ. CDR3 loop: CASSFLAGVTDTQYF. In DNA form, the CDR3 reads TGCGCCAGCAGCTTCTTAGCGGGGGTGACAGATACGCAGTATTTT.

The J gene is TRBJ2-1, the V gene TRBV25-1; TRBD1 aligns across 7 bases. This CDR3 has 13 amino acids. V gave up 4 bases and J gave up 9 bases; unmatched junction bases: 6. Germline CDR1 and CDR2: MGHDK and SYGVNS. DNA of the CDR3: TGTGCCAGCAGTGGACAGGGACGTGGTGAGCAGTTCTTC. Its translation: CASSGQGRGEQFF.

The CDR3 nucleotides read TGTGCCAGCAAAGAGCTAGCGGGAGTATCCTACGAGCAGTACTTC. Its translation: CASKELAGVSYEQYF. The rearrangement links TRBV27 to TRBJ2-7; 10 bases match TRBD2. The CDR3 loop spans 15 amino acids. Germline CDR1 reads MNHEY; CDR2 reads SMNVEV (reference sequence). V dropped 7 bases and J dropped 1; count of bases not matched to a gene: 7.

This clone appeared a single time. V and J are TRBV9 and TRBJ2-3, with D perhaps matching TRBD2 (6 bases). The CDR3 contains 16 residues. The germline CDR1 and CDR2 sequences are SGDLS and YYNGEE. Trimming removed 0 bases from V and 2 bases from J, with 13 bases in between. The CDR3 region is CASSVEGSGLTDTQYF. The CDR3 DNA is TGTGCCAGCAGCGTAGAGGGTAGCGGACTCACAGATACGCAGTATTTT.

The gene calls are TRBV25-1 and TRBJ1-2; a weak D match, TRBD1 (6 bases). Trimming removed 9 bases from V and 5 bases from J, with 16 bases in between. The CDR3 has 13 residues. Germline lookup yields CDR1 MGHDK and CDR2 SYGVNS. This CDR3 is CASLSDRHYGYTF. CDR3 nucleotide sequence: TGTGCCAGTCTGTCAGACAGGCATTATGGCTACACCTTC.

The chain has TRBV7-2 and TRBJ2-7, with D unclear. CDR1 and CDR2 (germline): SGHTA, FQGNSA. The CDR3 consists of 13 residues. V dropped 3 bases and J dropped 3 bases, with 9 bases sitting between them. The DNA of the CDR3 is TGTGCCAGCAGCTTCTACTGGAGCTACGAGCAGTACTTC. The encoded protein is CASSFYWSYEQYF. The full variable domain, its missing parts supplied by reference TRBV7-2 and TRBJ2-7, is GAGVSQSPSNKVTEKGKDVELRCDPISGHTALYWYRQSLGQGLEFLIYFQGNSAPDKSGLPSDRFSAERTGGSVSTLTIQRTQQEDSAVYLCASSFYWSYEQYFGPGTRLTVT.

The rearrangement links TRBV2 to TRBJ1-5; D gene uncertain. Germline assignment: CDR1 SNHLY and CDR2 FYNNEI. This CDR3 has 14 amino acids. V was pared by 3 bases and J by 2 bases, with 8 bases between. The CDR3 DNA is TGTGCCAGCAGTGAGGGTAGGGGCAATCAGCCCCAGCATTTT. It encodes CASSEGRGNQPQHF. Together with reference TRBV2 and TRBJ1-5, the CDR3 gives the full variable domain: EPEVTQTPSHQVTQMGQEVILRCVPISNHLYFYWYRQILGQKVEFLVSFYNNEISEKSEIFDDQFSVERPDGSNFTLKIRSTKLEDSAMYFCASSEGRGNQPQHFGDGTRLSIL.

The chain recombines TRBV30 with TRBJ1-2; 7 bases are shared with TRBD1. Germline V gene data show CDR1 as GTSNPN and CDR2 as SVGIG (reference sequence). V trimming: 2 bases; J trimming: 4 bases; junction bases outside the gene matches: 13. The CDR3 covers 16 residues. As DNA, the CDR3 is TGTGCCTGGAGTTTACGGACAGGTTACGTGAGCTATGGCTACACCTTC. Residues: CAWSLRTGYVSYGYTF.

The chain's CDR3 is CASSPRPSDTGELFF. The CDR3 DNA reads TGTGCCAGCAGCCCGCGACCCTCCGACACCGGGGAGCTGTTTTTT. The V call is TRBV7-2, the J call TRBJ2-2; D remains unclear. Looked up from germline, CDR1 is SGHTA and CDR2 is FQGNSA. The germline V and J ends were trimmed by 5 bases and 3 bases, with 13 bases remaining between them. This CDR3 is 15 amino acids long.

This chain uses TRBV11-1 with TRBJ1-1; 7 nucleotides match TRBD1. Trimming cost V 4 bases and J 4 bases; bases outside gene matches: 6. Per germline, CDR1 SGHAT and CDR2 FQDESV (reference sequence). The CDR3 has 14 amino acids. The CDR3 is CASSSQGGLTEAFF. Here the CDR3 DNA reads TGTGCCAGCAGCTCTCAGGGGGGGCTCACTGAAGCTTTCTTT.

The V and J genes are TRBV28 and TRBJ2-2; a possible D gene is TRBD2 (6 bases). The germline V gene encodes CDR1 MDHEN and CDR2 SYDVKM. The CDR3 has 16 amino acids. Trimming removed 5 bases at V and 5 bases at J, with 18 bases between. CDR3: CASSKTRGKSTGELFF. DNA for the CDR3: TGTGCCAGCAGTAAAACTCGCGGGAAGAGTACCGGGGAGCTGTTTTTT.

CDR3 region: CAWSIGTVNEKLFF. CDR3 DNA sequence: TGTGCCTGGAGTATCGGGACAGTTAATGAAAAACTGTTTTTT. This chain connects TRBV30 to TRBJ1-4; 7 bases are a match to TRBD1. This CDR3 region has 14 residues. Trimming removed 2 bases from V and 4 bases from J; junction bases left unmatched: 4. CDR1 GTSNPN and CDR2 SVGIG come from the germline V gene (reference sequence).